This T cell receptor (beta chain) was captured in a study of HIV-infected patients and healthy controls. This clonotype has a count of ten or more. The germline CDR1 and CDR2 sequences are LNHDA and SQIVND (reference sequence). The CDR3 extends over 15 amino acids. Between the trimmed V and J ends, which lost 6 bases and 4 bases, there was a span of 15 bases. cDNA was made from approximately 500 ng RNA using alpha and beta constant primers. Using multiplexing indices, alpha and beta chain libraries were generated apart by chain-specific third strand synthesis. One primer pair amplified all rearrangements per chain; each cDNA got molecular barcodes. TCRdb reprocessed the 5' RACE reads via MiXCR and lists one record per CDR3 protein. The repertoire holds about 15,000 distinct CDR3 sequences, with around 7.7% as singletons. The repertoire came from unfractionated whole blood and reflected all unsorted peripheral T cells.

The sequence was obtained from an adult in good health. The chain combines TRBV19 with TRBJ1-4; D remains unclear. Sequencing was carried out using blood. This CDR3 is CASRPDGRSNEKLFF. CDR3 sequence (DNA): TGTGCCAGTAGACCGGATGGAAGGAGTAATGAAAAACTGTTTTTT.